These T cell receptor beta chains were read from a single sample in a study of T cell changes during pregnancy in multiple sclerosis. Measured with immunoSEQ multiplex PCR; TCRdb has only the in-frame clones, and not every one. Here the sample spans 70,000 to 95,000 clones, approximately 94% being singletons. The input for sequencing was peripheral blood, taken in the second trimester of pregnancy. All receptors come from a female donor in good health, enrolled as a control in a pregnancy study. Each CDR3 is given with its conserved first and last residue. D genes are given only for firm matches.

CDR3: CASSQRGGGETQYF
V: TRBV4-2
D: TRBD2

CDR3: CASSGRGSSYEQYF
V: TRBV6-1
D: -

CDR3: CASSADRGRQPYF
V: TRBV19
D: TRBD1

CDR3: CASSVRLDQPQHF
V: TRBV4-2
D: -

CDR3: CASSAGTDYEQYF
V: TRBV9
D: TRBD1

CDR3: CASSSAGFQPQHF
V: TRBV25-1
D: -

CDR3: CSASNSNEQYF
V: TRBV20-1
D: -

CDR3: CSGSRVQGEKETQYF
V: TRBV29-1
D: TRBD1

CDR3: CASSSGQDLAGELFF
V: TRBV11-3
D: TRBD1

CDR3: CASSGLAASYNEQFF
V: TRBV2
D: TRBD2

CDR3: CASAGTGGNIQYF
V: TRBV9
D: TRBD1

CDR3: CASSTGKYEQFF
V: TRBV7-9
D: -

CDR3: CASSLRDSLYNEQFF
V: TRBV13
D: -

CDR3: CASSPGSDRGNEKLFF
V: TRBV18
D: TRBD1

CDR3: CASSFLSYEQYF
V: TRBV7-8
D: -

CDR3: CASSPEIAGKSTDTQYF
V: TRBV18
D: TRBD2

CDR3: CASSFGQEGQPQHF
V: TRBV7-9
D: TRBD1

CDR3: CASSLYHSPLHF
V: TRBV13
D: -

CDR3: CASSSDGQGYSPLHF
V: TRBV5-1
D: TRBD1

CDR3: CASSFSGGTASNQPQHF
V: TRBV7-8
D: TRBD1

CDR3: CASSLLFGKQGIIAGYGYTF
V: TRBV28
D: -

CDR3: CASTKDRAPYNEQFF
V: TRBV19
D: TRBD1

CDR3: CASSSEANQPQHF
V: TRBV7-9
D: -

CDR3: CASRQMGQGGNEQYF
V: TRBV5-1
D: TRBD1

CDR3: CASSPSQGNTEAFF
V: TRBV18
D: -